The rows below give T cell receptor beta chains drawn from one sample of a study of blood T cell repertoires in COVID-19. TCRdb's copy holds only in-frame clones and misses some; the assay was immunoSEQ multiplex PCR. This table has about 130,000 clones, just under 85% appearing once. Input material: peripheral blood. These TCRs come from an elderly woman with acute or convalescent COVID-19. Each CDR3 is given with its conserved first and last residue. Each record gives: V gene, clone size, CDR3 protein. The size of a clone is reported for some rows only, either as once, few or many, or as a class for expanded clones.

v_call: TRBV10-2
clone_size: -
cdr3_aa: CASRDRASSTDTQYF

v_call: TRBV2
clone_size: -
cdr3_aa: CASQAGRAGYF

v_call: TRBV5-6
clone_size: -
cdr3_aa: CASSSRGTTLGDTQYF

v_call: TRBV3-1/TRBV3-2
clone_size: -
cdr3_aa: CASSRSLNRGSGNTIYF

v_call: TRBV5-4
clone_size: -
cdr3_aa: CASSPQGMGGNEQFF

v_call: TRBV5-4
clone_size: -
cdr3_aa: CASSSGSRANTGELFF

v_call: TRBV29-1
clone_size: -
cdr3_aa: CSAELAGGPSDTQYF

v_call: TRBV18
clone_size: -
cdr3_aa: CASSPGQGDSPLHF

v_call: TRBV9
clone_size: once
cdr3_aa: CASSLGAAVNQPQHF

v_call: TRBV19
clone_size: -
cdr3_aa: CASRGGAQAGNQPQHF

v_call: TRBV3-1/TRBV3-2
clone_size: -
cdr3_aa: CASSQVYSNQPQHF

v_call: TRBV9
clone_size: -
cdr3_aa: CASSAHRDGNEKLFF

v_call: TRBV7-9
clone_size: -
cdr3_aa: CASSGGAGSGYTYEQYF

v_call: TRBV5-1
clone_size: -
cdr3_aa: CASSRFGLRGNYGYTF

v_call: TRBV5-5
clone_size: once
cdr3_aa: CASSRVTDTQYF

v_call: TRBV30
clone_size: -
cdr3_aa: CAWLGTSGGTYEQYF

v_call: TRBV19
clone_size: -
cdr3_aa: CASTSRGRGEKLFF